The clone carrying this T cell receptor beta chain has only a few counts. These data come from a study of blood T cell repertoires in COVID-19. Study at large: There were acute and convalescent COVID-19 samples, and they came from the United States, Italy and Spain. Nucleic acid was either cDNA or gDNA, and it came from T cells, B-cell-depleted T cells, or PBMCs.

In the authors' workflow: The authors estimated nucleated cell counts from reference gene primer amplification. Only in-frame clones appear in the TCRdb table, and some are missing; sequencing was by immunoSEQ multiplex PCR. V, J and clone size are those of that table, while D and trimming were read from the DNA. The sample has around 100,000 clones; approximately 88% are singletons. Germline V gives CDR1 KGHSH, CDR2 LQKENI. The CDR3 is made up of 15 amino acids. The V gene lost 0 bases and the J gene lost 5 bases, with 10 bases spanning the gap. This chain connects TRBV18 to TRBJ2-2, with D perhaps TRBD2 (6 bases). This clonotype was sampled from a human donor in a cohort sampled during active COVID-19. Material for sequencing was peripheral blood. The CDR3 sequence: CASSPPSLATGELFF. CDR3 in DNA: TGTGCCAGCTCACCACCCTCCCTAGCGACCGGGGAGCTGTTTTTT.